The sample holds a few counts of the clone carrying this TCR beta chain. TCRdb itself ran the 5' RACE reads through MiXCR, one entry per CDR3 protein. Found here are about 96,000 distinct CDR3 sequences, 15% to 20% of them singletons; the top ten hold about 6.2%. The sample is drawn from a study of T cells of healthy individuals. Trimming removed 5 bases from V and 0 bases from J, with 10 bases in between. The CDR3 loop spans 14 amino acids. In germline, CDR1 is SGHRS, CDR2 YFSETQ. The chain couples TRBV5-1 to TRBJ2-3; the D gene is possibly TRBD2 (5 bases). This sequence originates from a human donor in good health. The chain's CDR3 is CASRVGGSTDTQYF. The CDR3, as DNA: TGCGCCAGCAGAGTCGGAGGTAGCACAGATACGCAGTATTTT.